The T cell receptor beta chain under discussion was sequenced for a study of spatial heterogeneity in lung cancer. Regarding time point: sample taken at primary tumor resection. In each case, whole RNA from tumor, nontumor lung or frozen PBMC was sequenced unsorted. There were some 70 donors, all of them untreated patients with early-stage non-small cell lung cancer. This clonotype was seen many times. In the library, each TCR cDNA molecule bore its own unique molecular identifier. In TCRdb, the 5' RACE reads were re-called with MiXCR into one record per CDR3 protein. The data contain 40,000 to 55,000 distinct CDR3 sequences, roughly 13% of them singletons. Germline CDR1 is SGHTA and CDR2 is FQGNSA. The CDR3 loop spans 14 amino acids. Deletions cut 1 base from V and 6 bases from J, with 12 bases between.

The TCR comes from a male donor with early-stage non-small cell lung cancer. The sequenced sample was PBMCs, obtained at surgery. V and J are TRBV7-2 and TRBJ1-1; no firm D call. The CDR3 DNA is TGTGCCAGCAGCTTAGGGGTTGTAAGGGCTGAAGCTTTCTTT. This encodes CASSLGVVRAEAFF.